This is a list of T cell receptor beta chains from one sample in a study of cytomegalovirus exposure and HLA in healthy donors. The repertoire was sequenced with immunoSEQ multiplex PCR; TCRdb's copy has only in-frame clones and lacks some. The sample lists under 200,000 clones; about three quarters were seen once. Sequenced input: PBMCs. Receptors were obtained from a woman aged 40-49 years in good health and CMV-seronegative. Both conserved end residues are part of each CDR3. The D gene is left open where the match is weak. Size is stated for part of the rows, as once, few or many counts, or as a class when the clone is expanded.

CASSPRDRGLTSGNTIYF,TGTGCCAGCAGCCCCCGGGACAGGGGGCTGACCTCTGGAAACACCATATATTTT,NA,TRBV7-9,TRBD1,TRBJ1-3
CASSGRGKNEQFF,TGTGCCAGTAGTGGCAGGGGGAAGAATGAGCAGTTCTTC,few,TRBV19,TRBD1,TRBJ2-1
CASSDGPYEQYF,TGTGCCAGCAGTGACGGTCCCTACGAGCAGTACTTC,NA,TRBV2,NA,TRBJ2-7
CASSFTRGRSYNEQFF,TGTGCCAGCAGCTTTACCAGGGGTAGATCCTACAATGAGCAGTTCTTC,NA,TRBV7-6,NA,TRBJ2-1
CARAGDRGRDTEAFF,TGTGCCAGGGCTGGGGACAGGGGACGGGACACTGAAGCTTTCTTT,NA,TRBV21-1,NA,TRBJ1-1
CASIIGGTGVTEAFF,TGTGCCAGCATAATCGGGGGAACCGGTGTGACTGAAGCTTTCTTT,NA,TRBV6-1,NA,TRBJ1-1
CASSLRHTGNTIYF,TGTGCCAGCAGTTTGCGACACACTGGAAACACCATATATTTT,NA,TRBV28,NA,TRBJ1-3
CASSPPGGDEQYF,TGTGCCAGCTCACCACCGGGGGGGGACGAGCAGTACTTC,NA,TRBV18,TRBD2,TRBJ2-7
CASSLEQGYYIQYF,TGCGCCAGCAGCTTAGAACAGGGCTATTACATTCAGTACTTC,NA,TRBV5-1,NA,TRBJ2-4
CASSVEGQTQYF,TGTGCCAGTAGTGTGGAGGGGCAGACCCAGTACTTC,NA,TRBV19,NA,TRBJ2-5
CASRLSGGADTQYF,TGCGCCAGCAGGCTTAGCGGGGGGGCAGATACGCAGTATTTT,NA,TRBV10-2,TRBD2,TRBJ2-3
CASGLVPGRTEAFF,TGTGCTAGTGGTTTGGTACCAGGGAGGACTGAAGCTTTCTTT,NA,TRBV12-5,NA,TRBJ1-1
CASSSAGTGIGIQYF,TGTGCCAGCAGTTCCGCCGGGACAGGGATCGGTATCCAGTACTTC,NA,TRBV28,TRBD1,TRBJ2-5
CASSFGSGGVFETQYF,TGTGCCAGCAGCTTTGGGAGCGGGGGGGTTTTTGAGACCCAGTACTTC,few,TRBV5-4,TRBD2,TRBJ2-5
CASSGQQGYQPQHF,TGTGCCAGCAGTGGACAACAGGGGTACCAGCCCCAGCATTTT,few,TRBV6-1,TRBD1,TRBJ1-5
CASRKDRGASRTEAFF,TGTGCCAGTAGGAAGGACAGGGGCGCAAGCAGGACTGAAGCTTTCTTT,NA,TRBV19,TRBD1,TRBJ1-1
CASSPSRSSSYEQYF,TGTGCCAGCAGCCCTAGCCGGTCAAGCTCCTACGAGCAGTACTTC,NA,TRBV5-4,NA,TRBJ2-7
CASRFQANYGYTF,TGTGCCAGCAGGTTCCAGGCGAACTATGGCTACACCTTC,once,TRBV2,NA,TRBJ1-2
CANGWGGYGYTF,TGTGCCAACGGATGGGGCGGCTATGGCTACACCTTC,NA,TRBV6-1,NA,TRBJ1-2
CASSPWTSGETQYF,TGTGCCAGCAGCCCTTGGACTAGTGGGGAGACCCAGTACTTC,NA,TRBV7-8,TRBD2,TRBJ2-5
CASSLKRGRDQPQHF,TGTGCCAGCAGTTTAAAAAGGGGTAGGGATCAGCCCCAGCATTTT,NA,TRBV27,NA,TRBJ1-5
CASSQVKAGEAFF,TGCGCCAGCAGCCAAGTGAAGGCAGGGGAAGCTTTCTTT,NA,TRBV4-1,NA,TRBJ1-1
CASSPRTGLSGNTIYF,TGTGCCAGCTCACCTAGAACAGGCCTCTCTGGAAACACCATATATTTT,NA,TRBV18,NA,TRBJ1-3
CASNQQIYGYTF,TGTGCCAGCAACCAACAAATCTATGGCTACACCTTC,NA,TRBV28,NA,TRBJ1-2
CASRGDRDSGETQYF,TGCGCCAGCAGGGGGGACAGGGATTCAGGAGAGACCCAGTACTTC,NA,TRBV5-1,TRBD1,TRBJ2-5
CASSIGTAGDQPQHF,TGTGCCAGTAGTATAGGTACAGCGGGCGATCAGCCCCAGCATTTT,NA,TRBV19,NA,TRBJ1-5
CASSFVAGGPGNEQFF,TGTGCCAGCAGCTTCGTAGCGGGGGGGCCTGGGAATGAGCAGTTCTTC,NA,TRBV7-9,TRBD2,TRBJ2-1
CASSFERESYGYTF,TGTGCCAGCAGTTTCGAGCGAGAGTCCTATGGCTACACCTTC,NA,TRBV27,NA,TRBJ1-2
CASSFGHLDSGNTIYF,TGTGCCAGCAGCTTTGGACACTTAGACTCTGGAAACACCATATATTTT,NA,TRBV7-9,NA,TRBJ1-3
CASSADRVSYEQYF,TGTGCCAGCAGCGCCGACAGGGTTAGTTACGAGCAGTACTTC,NA,TRBV6-1,TRBD1,TRBJ2-7
CASSIKQGSDTQYF,TGTGCCAGTAGTATTAAACAGGGATCAGATACGCAGTATTTT,NA,TRBV19,NA,TRBJ2-3
CASSSGLAGGPYNEQFF,TGTGCCAGCAGTTCGGGACTAGCGGGGGGGCCCTACAATGAGCAGTTCTTC,NA,TRBV27,TRBD2,TRBJ2-1
CSSSYGRGPLRNQPQHF,TGTTCCAGCAGCTACGGCAGGGGCCCATTGCGCAATCAGCCCCAGCATTTT,few,TRBV7-9,NA,TRBJ1-5
CASSWADRGPLTEAFF,TGTGCCAGCAGCTGGGCGGACAGGGGCCCCCTCACTGAAGCTTTCTTT,once,TRBV7-2,TRBD1,TRBJ1-1
CASSRIDRGSEAFF,TGTGCCAGCAGTCGTATTGACAGGGGGAGTGAAGCTTTCTTT,NA,TRBV6-5,TRBD1,TRBJ1-1
CASSRGPGQGWLSYEQYF,TGTGCCAGCAGCCGAGGCCCGGGACAGGGCTGGCTTTCCTACGAGCAGTACTTC,NA,TRBV7-2,TRBD1,TRBJ2-7
CASSLAGGSTDTQYF,TGTGCCAGCAGCCTAGCGGGGGGTAGCACAGATACGCAGTATTTT,NA,TRBV7-3,TRBD2,TRBJ2-3
CASSPGQVPYEQYF,TGTGCCAGCAGCCCGGGACAGGTCCCCTACGAGCAGTACTTC,NA,TRBV5-6,TRBD1,TRBJ2-7
CASRLAWQGDSYEQYF,TGTGCAAGTCGCTTAGCGTGGCAGGGGGACTCCTACGAGCAGTACTTC,NA,TRBV12-2,NA,TRBJ2-7
CASRVERQLDTQYF,TGTGCCAGCAGAGTAGAACGACAGCTGGATACGCAGTATTTT,NA,TRBV5-7,NA,TRBJ2-3
CASSLQAIYEQYF,TGTGCCAGCAGCCTGCAGGCGATCTACGAGCAGTACTTC,NA,TRBV11-2,NA,TRBJ2-7
CASSLTTELNTEAFF,TGCGCCAGCAGTTTAACGACAGAGCTGAACACTGAAGCTTTCTTT,NA,TRBV5-1,NA,TRBJ1-1
CASSYPGGNTEAFF,TGTGCCAGCAGTTACCCAGGTGGGAACACTGAAGCTTTCTTT,NA,TRBV6-5,NA,TRBJ1-1
CASSLAPGTTYEQYF,TGCGCCAGCAGCCTCGCTCCGGGGACAACCTACGAGCAGTACTTC,NA,TRBV5-1,NA,TRBJ2-7